The 11 T cell receptor beta chains given below trace back to one sample, sequenced in a study of CD8 T cells in ankylosing spondylitis. Whole-study findings and limits: Among TCR beta sequences, a motif of under 10 highly homologous variants appeared characteristic of ankylosing spondylitis blood.

No antigen is known for these receptors. One entry per CDR3 protein results from TCRdb running MiXCR on the 5' RACE reads. The table lists hundreds of thousands of distinct CDR3 sequences, 12% of them singletons. The specimen sequenced was blood, either unsorted or a sorted T cell fraction (not recorded which). Every receptor here comes from a male donor with ankylosing spondylitis.

This clonotype was seen at least ten times. The CDR3 DNA follows: TGTGCCAGCAGCTTGAGGGGACACGAGCAGTACTTC. It translates to CASSLRGHEQYF. The chain is built from TRBV7-2 and TRBJ2-7; D may be TRBD1 or TRBD2 (5 bases each). Trimming pared 3 bases from V and 5 bases from J, leaving 8 bases between. Germline V gene sequence: CDR1 SGHTA, CDR2 FQGNSA. The CDR3 runs 12 residues.

The chain has TRBV6-1 and TRBJ2-7, with TRBD1 matching 10 bases. The CDR3 has 14 residues. Losses at the gene ends were 5 bases for V and 3 bases for J; bases not matched to a gene: 4. Per germline, CDR1 MNHNS and CDR2 SASEGT. CDR3 loop: CASSIRTGGYEQYF. Here the CDR3 DNA reads TGTGCCAGCAGTATCCGGACAGGGGGCTACGAGCAGTACTTC.

The rearrangement links TRBV7-2 to TRBJ2-7; no clear D gene. The CDR3 loop spans 13 amino acids. V was pared by 2 bases and J by 2 bases, with 7 bases between. CDR1 SGHTA and CDR2 FQGNSA come from the germline V gene. This CDR3 is CASSLLETYEQYF. DNA of the CDR3: TGTGCCAGCAGCTTACTCGAAACCTACGAGCAGTACTTC.

The chain carries TRBV5-1 and TRBJ2-2; D could derive from TRBD1 or TRBD2 (5 bases each). This CDR3 has 15 residues. The V gene lost 2 bases and the J gene lost 3 bases, with 11 bases spanning the gap. Germline values: CDR1 SGHRS, CDR2 YFSETQ. The CDR3 spells CASSFGGPDTGELFF. CDR3 coding DNA: TGCGCCAGCAGCTTTGGGGGTCCCGACACCGGGGAGCTGTTTTTT.

This clonotype was picked up many times. The genes are TRBV20-1 and TRBJ2-1, with a tentative D call TRBD2 (5 bases). The V gene's germline CDR1 is DFQATT and CDR2 SNEGSKA (reference sequence). The V end lost 3 bases, the J end lost 4 bases, and 10 bases lay between the germline ends. The CDR3 totals 13 residues. Here the CDR3 DNA reads TGCAGTGCTAGGAGGGAAGCGTACAATGAGCAGTTCTTC. Residues: CSARREAYNEQFF.

This clonotype was seen a few times. The chain employs TRBV20-1 and TRBJ2-2; possibly TRBD1 for D (6 bases). Per the germline V gene, CDR1 is DFQATT and CDR2 is SNEGSKA (reference sequence). Between the trimmed V and J ends, which lost 6 bases and 6 bases, there was a span of 17 bases. This CDR3 contains 14 residues. The DNA of the CDR3 is TGCAGTGCGAGGGGGACCCGAGGCCCCGGGGAGCTGTTTTTT. This gives the protein CSARGTRGPGELFF.

This clonotype was detected only a few times. The gene calls are TRBV29-1 and TRBJ2-7; D might be TRBD1 or TRBD2, each matching 5 bases. CDR1 and CDR2 (germline): SQVTM, ANQGSEA. The CDR3 sequence is 13 residues long. With 2 bases removed from V and 2 bases from J, the gap between germline ends came to 10 bases. The CDR3 is CSVEQGATYEQYF. CDR3 bases: TGCAGCGTTGAACAGGGAGCCACCTACGAGCAGTACTTC.

This sequence joins TRBV20-1 and TRBJ1-5, with 8 bases identical to TRBD1. J lost 3 bases, V lost 0 bases, and 7 bases had no gene match. Germline-derived CDR1 and CDR2 are DFQATT and SNEGSKA (reference sequence). The CDR3 has 16 residues. The CDR3 spells CSARDPTGAFNQPQHF. CDR3 coding DNA: TGCAGTGCTAGAGACCCGACAGGGGCTTTCAATCAGCCCCAGCATTTT.

A note on this clonotype: This may arise from a read error, as a much more abundant clone is one base away. The genes are TRBV29-1 and TRBJ1-1; no clear D. V was cut by 3 bases and J by 4 bases, with 3 bases left in between. The CDR3 loop spans 10 amino acids. Per the germline V gene, CDR1 is SQVTM and CDR2 is ANQGSEA. The CDR3 DNA reads as TGCAGCGTTGAGGGCACTGAAGCTTTCTTT. Translation gives CSVEGTEAFF.

This chain connects TRBV4-3 to TRBJ2-1, with D unclear. This CDR3 is 16 amino acids long. Between the trimmed V and J ends, which lost 0 bases and 5 bases, there was a span of 14 bases. Germline V lookup: CDR1 LGHNA, CDR2 YSLEER. CDR3 in amino acids: CASSQEAAPMDNEQFF. The CDR3 DNA sequence: TGCGCCAGCAGCCAAGAGGCGGCACCAATGGACAATGAGCAGTTCTTC.

V is TRBV6-2 or TRBV6-3 and J is TRBJ2-1; tentative D call: TRBD1 (6 bases). The CDR3 length is 15 residues. Trimming pared 4 bases from V and 5 bases from J, leaving 15 bases between. Germline V gives CDR1 MNHEY, CDR2 SVGEGT. In DNA form, the CDR3 reads TGTGCCAGCAGTTCTCTGGTCAGGGGACACAATGAGCAGTTCTTC. Protein product: CASSSLVRGHNEQFF.